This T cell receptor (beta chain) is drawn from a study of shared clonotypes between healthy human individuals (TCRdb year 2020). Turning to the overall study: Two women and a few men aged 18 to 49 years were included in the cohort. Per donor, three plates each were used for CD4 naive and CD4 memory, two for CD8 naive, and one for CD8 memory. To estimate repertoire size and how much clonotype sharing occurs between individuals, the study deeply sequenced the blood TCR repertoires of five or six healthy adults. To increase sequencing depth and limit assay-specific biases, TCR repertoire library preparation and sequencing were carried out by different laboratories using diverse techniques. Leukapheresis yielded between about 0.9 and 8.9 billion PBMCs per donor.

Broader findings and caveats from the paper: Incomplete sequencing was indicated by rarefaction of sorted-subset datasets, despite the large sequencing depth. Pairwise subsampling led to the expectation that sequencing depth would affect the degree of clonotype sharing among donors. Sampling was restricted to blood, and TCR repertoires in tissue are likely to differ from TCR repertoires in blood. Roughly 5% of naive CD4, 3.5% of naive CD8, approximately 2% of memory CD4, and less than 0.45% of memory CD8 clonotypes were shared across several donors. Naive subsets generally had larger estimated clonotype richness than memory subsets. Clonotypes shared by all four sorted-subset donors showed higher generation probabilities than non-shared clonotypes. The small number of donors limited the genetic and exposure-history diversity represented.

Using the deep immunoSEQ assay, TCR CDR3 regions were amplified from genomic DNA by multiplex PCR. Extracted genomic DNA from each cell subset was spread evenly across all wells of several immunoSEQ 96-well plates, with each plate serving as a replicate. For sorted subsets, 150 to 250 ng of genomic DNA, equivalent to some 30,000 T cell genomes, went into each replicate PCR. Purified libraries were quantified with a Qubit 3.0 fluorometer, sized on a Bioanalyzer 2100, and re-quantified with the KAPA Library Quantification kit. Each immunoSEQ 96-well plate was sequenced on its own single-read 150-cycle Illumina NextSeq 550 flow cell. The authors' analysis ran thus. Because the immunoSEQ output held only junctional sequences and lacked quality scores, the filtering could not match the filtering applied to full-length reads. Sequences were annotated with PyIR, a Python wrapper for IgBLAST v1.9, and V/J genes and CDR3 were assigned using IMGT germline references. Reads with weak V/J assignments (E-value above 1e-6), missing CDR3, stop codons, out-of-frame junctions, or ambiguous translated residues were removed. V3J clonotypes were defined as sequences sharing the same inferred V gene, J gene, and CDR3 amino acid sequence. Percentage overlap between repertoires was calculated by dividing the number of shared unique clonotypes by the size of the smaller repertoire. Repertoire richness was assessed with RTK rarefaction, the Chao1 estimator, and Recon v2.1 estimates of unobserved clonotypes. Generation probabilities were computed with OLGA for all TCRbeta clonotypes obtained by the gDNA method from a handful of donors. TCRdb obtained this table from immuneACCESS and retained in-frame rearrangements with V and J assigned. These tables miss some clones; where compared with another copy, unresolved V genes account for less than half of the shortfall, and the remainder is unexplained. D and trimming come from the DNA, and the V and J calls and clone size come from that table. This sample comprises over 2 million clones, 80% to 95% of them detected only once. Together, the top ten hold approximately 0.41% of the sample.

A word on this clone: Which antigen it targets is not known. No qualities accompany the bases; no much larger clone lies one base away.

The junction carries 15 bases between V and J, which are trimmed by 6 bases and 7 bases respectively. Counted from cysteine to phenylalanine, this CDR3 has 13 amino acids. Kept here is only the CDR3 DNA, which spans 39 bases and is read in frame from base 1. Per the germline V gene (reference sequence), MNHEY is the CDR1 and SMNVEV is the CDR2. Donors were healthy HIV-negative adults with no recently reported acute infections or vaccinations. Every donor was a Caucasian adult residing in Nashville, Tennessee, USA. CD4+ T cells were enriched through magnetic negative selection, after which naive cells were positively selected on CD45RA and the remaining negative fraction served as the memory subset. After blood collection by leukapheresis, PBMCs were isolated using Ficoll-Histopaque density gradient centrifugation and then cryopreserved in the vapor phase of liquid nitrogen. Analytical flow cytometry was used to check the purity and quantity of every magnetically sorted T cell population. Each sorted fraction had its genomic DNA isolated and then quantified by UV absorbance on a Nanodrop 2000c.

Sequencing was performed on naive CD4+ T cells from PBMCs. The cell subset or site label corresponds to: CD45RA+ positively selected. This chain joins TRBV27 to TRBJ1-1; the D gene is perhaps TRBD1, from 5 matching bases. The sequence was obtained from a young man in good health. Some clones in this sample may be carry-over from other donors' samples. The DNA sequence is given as TGTGCCAGCAGCCGGGGCGTGCTTAGTGAAGCTTTCTTT. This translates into CASSRGVLSEAFF.